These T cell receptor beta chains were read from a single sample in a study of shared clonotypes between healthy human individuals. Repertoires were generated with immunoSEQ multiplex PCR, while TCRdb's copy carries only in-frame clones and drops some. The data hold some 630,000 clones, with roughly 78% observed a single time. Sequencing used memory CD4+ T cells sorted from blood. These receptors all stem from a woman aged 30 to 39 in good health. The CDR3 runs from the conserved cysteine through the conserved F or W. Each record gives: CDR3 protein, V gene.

CASSVGRTLAYEQYF TRBV9
CASSPFNRDSGNTIYF TRBV18
CASSPTGGLPYEQYF TRBV6-5
CASGGQTMAYEQYF TRBV7-8
CASSAGGTTRLNEQFF TRBV7-2
CASKRTAYNEQFF TRBV10-2
CASRGTGTYEQYF TRBV19
CASSLGQESGANVLTF TRBV5-4
CASSLAPSGMGGEQFF TRBV5-1
CAISEATAYEQYF TRBV10-3
CASSLSTTGANVLTF TRBV5-1
CASSFSGPSYEQYF TRBV5-1
CASKSSGRTDTQYF TRBV19
CASSLVGGGTGNTIYF TRBV5-4
CASSLGGRGRTYNEQFF TRBV7-9
CASSQDWTIGELFF TRBV4-2
CASSLENTGELFF TRBV19
CASSLGLQGETQYF TRBV11-3
CASSFRDRGRDTQYF TRBV7-8
CASSDLTSKGNNEQFF TRBV9
CASSSLFEGGRPQHF TRBV7-2
CASRGETGKNQPQHF TRBV5-6
CASSPWQGTEAFF TRBV5-1
CAWRQGAGETQYF TRBV30
CASSPDREYNEQFF TRBV5-1
CASTLEQFF TRBV11-2
CASSRGGATNEKLFF TRBV18
CASILLGGNQETQYF TRBV5-6
CASSRTGGTGELFF TRBV25-1
CASSSGAFSGNTIYF TRBV7-9
CASSRPGGDDYEQYF TRBV5-4
CASSPPARQGGLYEQYF TRBV18
CSVVGDYGYTF TRBV29-1
CASSMAGENYEQYF TRBV5-4
CASSARLAGSSTDTQYF TRBV2
CASRPTAVANQPQHF TRBV7-2
CASSGGRGRQETQYF TRBV28
CASSTTTGGPFAEAFF TRBV13
CASSQGGQGAGEQYF TRBV4-2
CASSPGLAGVSFSYEQYF TRBV11-2
CASSEPDRVGDNYGYTF TRBV25-1
CASSYLATEGNQPQHF TRBV6-5
CASSVGPSTDTQYF TRBV9
CASSSGVGRTQYF TRBV7-9
CASSPQTLRSPEAFF TRBV18
CASSLVSGFGETQYF TRBV5-1
CASSPQRRGSETQYF TRBV7-6
CASSAFIVNTEAFF TRBV7-9
CSVVRPGFGRVNEQFF TRBV29-1
CASSLTGTRVDEQFF TRBV13
CASSLAGGTYNEQFF TRBV5-4
CASSFSGPSVNEQFF TRBV5-1
CASSSLTRTVNTEAFF TRBV6-5
CASKRGQGTYEQYF TRBV6-5
CASSLWQGLAEDNEQFF TRBV28